The 27 T cell receptor beta chains in this list originate from one sample, sequenced in a study of T-cell memory formation after mild COVID-19. TCRdb passed the 5' RACE reads through MiXCR, listing each CDR3 protein once. The table shows roughly 200,000 distinct CDR3 sequences, with around 15% occurring only once. Sequencing was carried out using PBMCs or a T cell subset sorted from them (not recorded which). These TCRs come from an adult woman who had mild COVID-19 (a few samples of this study predate the infection). Cell type and time point are not known.

The V call is TRBV5-1, the J call TRBJ2-1; D might be TRBD1 or TRBD2, each matching 5 bases. Germline V gene data show CDR1 as SGHRS and CDR2 as YFSETQ. V lost 4 bases to trimming and J lost 4 bases, with 18 bases between them. CDR3 length: 16 amino acids. The CDR3 reads CASSVRGTGIYNEQFF. CDR3 in DNA: TGCGCCAGCAGCGTGAGGGGAACAGGCATTTACAATGAGCAGTTCTTC.

This clonotype came up a few times. This sequence joins TRBV7-3 and TRBJ2-7; TRBD1 might be the D (5 bases). Trimming removed 5 bases at V and 5 bases at J, with 13 bases between. Germline CDR1 and CDR2: SGHTA and FQGTGA. This CDR3 is built from 13 residues. The DNA for the CDR3 is TGTGCCAGCAGCATCCTTACAGGCCACGAGCAGTACTTC. Its protein product is CASSILTGHEQYF.

The chain is built from TRBV12-3 or TRBV12-4 and TRBJ1-6; 9 bases align to TRBD1. Losses at the gene ends were 4 bases for V and 7 bases for J; bases not matched to a gene: 5. The CDR3 has 15 residues. The CDR3 nucleotides are TGTGCCAGCAGTTCCAGACAGGGGGGAAATTCACCCCTCCACTTT. This sequence encodes CASSSRQGGNSPLHF.

This clonotype was observed a few times. The chain joins TRBV7-2 to TRBJ2-3; the D is unclear. In germline, CDR1 is SGHTA, CDR2 FQGNSA. This CDR3 comprises 14 residues. Trimming pared 1 base from V and 6 bases from J, leaving 11 bases between. Here the CDR3 reads CASSLVGDLDTQYF. CDR3 nucleotide sequence: TGTGCCAGCAGCTTAGTTGGGGATTTGGATACGCAGTATTTT.

This clonotype was observed a handful of times. V gene TRBV12-3 or TRBV12-4 combines with J gene TRBJ1-4, with D perhaps TRBD1 (6 bases). The CDR3 extends over 14 amino acids. V gave up 3 bases and J gave up 4 bases, with 9 bases separating them. CDR3 sequence: CASSFEGVNEKLFF. As DNA, the CDR3 is TGTGCCAGCAGTTTTGAGGGGGTTAATGAAAAACTGTTTTTT.

CDR3 nucleotide sequence: TGTGCCAGTAGTCCCAATCGGGGCCGTACGGCAGATACGCAGTATTTT. This gives the protein CASSPNRGRTADTQYF. The chain joins TRBV19 to TRBJ2-3; the D call may be TRBD1 or TRBD2 (5 bases each). Trimming removed 5 bases at V and 4 bases at J, with 19 bases between. Germline CDR1 LNHDA, CDR2 SQIVND (reference sequence). The CDR3 length is 16 residues.

V usage is TRBV18 and J usage is TRBJ2-3; D gene unclear. The CDR3 contains 15 residues. CDR1 and CDR2 (germline): KGHSH, LQKENI. Trimming cost V 3 bases and J 6 bases, with 16 bases left between them. In nucleotides, the CDR3 is TGTGCCAGCTCACCGGATCCAGGCGGATCTGATACGCAGTATTTT. It is translated as CASSPDPGGSDTQYF.

Points on this clonotype: In this CDR3 the conserved last residue, phenylalanine or tryptophan, is missing, so a read error is likely. The DNA is left out, because the CDR3 cannot be placed on it with certainty; the CDR3 is given as TCRdb lists it. The rearrangement uses TRBV27 and TRBJ2-1; the listed D gene, TRBD1, was not tested against the DNA. With termini counted, the CDR3 has 14 amino acids. Germline V gene sequence: CDR1 MNHEY, CDR2 SMNVEV (reference sequence). CDR3: CASRRDRATSREFS.

V is TRBV30 and J is TRBJ2-1; no firm D call. Trimming stripped 1 base from V and 5 bases from J, with 9 bases between. Germline V gene sequence: CDR1 GTSNPN, CDR2 SVGIG (reference sequence). This CDR3 is built from 13 residues. CDR3 loop: CAWSGGQNNEQFF. The CDR3 coding sequence is TGTGCCTGGAGTGGGGGTCAGAACAATGAGCAGTTCTTC. The entire variable domain, with the rest obtained from reference TRBV30 and TRBJ2-1, is as follows: SQTIHQWPATLVQPVGSPLSLECTVEGTSNPNLYWYRQAAGRGLQLLFYSVGIGQISSEVPQNLSASRPQDRQFILSSKKLLLSDSGFYLCAWSGGQNNEQFFGPGTRLTVL.

This clonotype was recorded many times. CDR3 protein: CASSLGLSYEQYF. The CDR3 DNA follows: TGTGCCAGCAGCTTGGGACTTTCCTACGAGCAGTACTTC. The chain carries TRBV7-2 and TRBJ2-7; possible D gene TRBD2, 6 bases. In germline, CDR1 is SGHTA, CDR2 FQGNSA. CDR3 length equals 13 residues. V was trimmed by 3 bases and J by 1 base, leaving 7 bases between them.

This sequence joins TRBV14 and TRBJ1-1; 10 nucleotides match TRBD1. This CDR3 has 17 amino acids. CDR1 is SGHDN, CDR2 FVKESK, per germline. The junction had 10 bases not matched to a gene; V was cut back by 5 bases and J by 1 base. CDR3 residues: CASSYRQGALPNTEAFF. CDR3 in DNA: TGTGCCAGCAGCTACAGACAGGGGGCCCTACCGAACACTGAAGCTTTCTTT.

There are a few counts of this clonotype. The J gene is TRBJ2-1, the V gene TRBV5-1; 7 bases fit TRBD2. CDR3 length: 14 residues. Germline CDR1 reads SGHRS; CDR2 reads YFSETQ. The V gene end was trimmed by 0 bases and the J gene end by 8 bases; junction bases not matched to a gene: 5. For the CDR3, the DNA is TGCGCCAGCAGCTTGGCCCTAACTAGCGATGAGCAGTTCTTC. It specifies CASSLALTSDEQFF. The full variable domain, its missing parts supplied by reference TRBV5-1 and TRBJ2-1, is KAGVTQTPRYLIKTRGQQVTLSCSPISGHRSVSWYQQTPGQGLQFLFEYFSETQRNKGNFPGRFSGRQFSNSRSEMNVSTLELGDSALYLCASSLALTSDEQFFGPGTRLTVL.

The sample holds a few counts of this clonotype. The chain is built from TRBV6-1 and TRBJ2-2, with 7 bases lining up with TRBD1. Germline V gives CDR1 MNHNS, CDR2 SASEGT. The CDR3 is made up of 15 amino acids. V trimming: 6 bases; J trimming: 4 bases; junction bases outside the gene matches: 8. The CDR3 nucleotides are TGTGCCAGCAGCCTCAGTACAGGGGCCACCGGGGAGCTGTTTTTT. Amino acid sequence: CASSLSTGATGELFF.

V is TRBV15 and J is TRBJ2-5, with 9 bases lining up with TRBD1. This CDR3 is 14 amino acids long. The germline CDR1 and CDR2 sequences are LNHNV and YYDKDF (reference sequence). After removal of 6 bases from V and 3 bases from J, the junction contained 5 bases not matched to a gene. CDR3 residues: CATRDRTGEETQYF. Here the CDR3 DNA reads TGTGCCACCAGGGACCGGACAGGGGAAGAGACCCAGTACTTC.

The gene calls are TRBV5-1 and TRBJ1-1, with 7 bases lining up with TRBD1. There are 13 residues in the CDR3. J was trimmed by 5 bases and V by 4 bases; bases with no gene match: 5. The V gene's germline CDR1 is SGHRS and CDR2 YFSETQ. The CDR3 DNA sequence: TGCGCCAGCAGCGCAACAGGGGATACTGAAGCTTTCTTT. It specifies CASSATGDTEAFF.

This chain uses TRBV7-9 with TRBJ1-1, with D tentatively TRBD1 (6 bases). Germline lookup yields CDR1 SEHNR and CDR2 FQNEAQ (reference sequence). The CDR3 covers 9 residues. V lost 10 bases to trimming and J lost 11 bases, with 11 bases between them. The CDR3 reads CAIRGGAFF. Here the CDR3 DNA reads TGTGCCATTAGAGGGGGGGCTTTCTTT.

The chain uses TRBV6-5 and TRBJ2-1; no firm D call. The CDR3 consists of 15 residues. Germline loops: CDR1 MNHEY, CDR2 SVGAGI. The V end was cut by 5 bases, the J end by 0 bases, with 11 bases between. CDR3 in amino acids: CASSNTRDSYNEQFF. The CDR3 nucleotides read TGTGCCAGCAGTAATACACGCGACTCCTACAATGAGCAGTTCTTC.

This clonotype was detected only once. One end of the junction varies from germline; a read error may be responsible. This rearrangement joins TRBV6-5 to TRBJ2-2, with no clear D. CDR1 is MNHEY, CDR2 SVGAGI, per germline. CDR3 length equals 13 residues. The CDR3 DNA is TGTGCCAGCAGTCACTCAGACACCGGGGAGCTGTTTTTT. It is translated as CASSHSDTGELFF.

This clonotype was seen many times. The J gene is TRBJ2-1, the V gene TRBV5-1; no reliable D call. The CDR3 has 15 amino acids. Trimming stripped 0 bases from V and 3 bases from J, with 10 bases between. Germline values: CDR1 SGHRS, CDR2 YFSETQ. DNA for the CDR3: TGCGCCAGCAGCTTGGCCAGTACCCTCTACAATGAGCAGTTCTTC. Translated, it gives CASSLASTLYNEQFF. Based on the CDR3 plus reference TRBV5-1 and TRBJ2-1, the full variable domain is KAGVTQTPRYLIKTRGQQVTLSCSPISGHRSVSWYQQTPGQGLQFLFEYFSETQRNKGNFPGRFSGRQFSNSRSEMNVSTLELGDSALYLCASSLASTLYNEQFFGPGTRLTVL.

This chain links TRBV11-3 with TRBJ2-2, with no clear D. The germline CDR1 and CDR2 sequences are SGHNT and YENEEA. The CDR3 has 13 amino acids. Trimming left V 4 bases short and J 5 bases short, with 8 bases between. CDR3 residues: CASSSRVTGELFF. The CDR3 DNA reads TGTGCCAGCAGCTCAAGGGTGACCGGGGAGCTGTTTTTT.

The rearrangement links TRBV12-3 or TRBV12-4 to TRBJ2-7; no definite D call. This CDR3 spans 14 amino acids. Trimming pared 8 bases from V and 3 bases from J, leaving 17 bases between. Written as DNA, the CDR3 is TGTGCCAGCCAGCGTAATGTAGGGATCTACGAGCAGTACTTC. This encodes CASQRNVGIYEQYF.

This clonotype was seen at least ten times. V gene TRBV12-3 or TRBV12-4 combines with J gene TRBJ2-1; 9 bases are a match to TRBD2. V was pared by 10 bases and J by 9 bases, with 13 bases of the junction left unmatched. The CDR3 is 14 amino acids. The chain's CDR3 is CATRDGGGASEQFF. The CDR3 DNA follows: TGTGCCACGCGGGACGGCGGGGGGGCTAGTGAGCAGTTCTTC.

This chain joins TRBV7-2 and TRBJ2-1; D gene unclear. V was pared by 6 bases and J by 6 bases, with 18 bases between. CDR3 size: 15 residues. Germline V gene data show CDR1 as SGHTA and CDR2 as FQGNSA. CDR3 protein: CASSRLAAACNEQFF. In DNA form, the CDR3 reads TGTGCCAGCAGTCGGCTGGCTGCGGCCTGCAATGAGCAGTTCTTC.

The chain is built from TRBV24-1 and TRBJ2-3, with TRBD2 matching 8 bases. Germline CDR1 KGHDR, CDR2 SFDVKD. V trimming: 1 base; J trimming: 1 base; junction bases outside the gene matches: 6. CDR3 length: 17 amino acids. CDR3 nucleotide sequence: TGTGCCACCAGTGATTTCTCAGCGGGAGCAGGCACAGATACGCAGTATTTT. Its translation: CATSDFSAGAGTDTQYF.

This clonotype was seen at least ten times. The V and J genes are TRBV5-1 and TRBJ2-5; 8 bases fit TRBD2. V shed 0 bases and J 9 bases; nucleotides not matched to a gene: 7. The CDR3 sequence is 14 residues long. CDR1 is SGHRS and CDR2 is YFSETQ in the germline V gene. The CDR3 bases are TGCGCCAGCAGCTTGGACCTCCGGGAGGGGGCCCAGTACTTC. Amino acid sequence: CASSLDLREGAQYF.

In its sample, this clonotype was seen a few times. J is TRBJ2-7 and V is TRBV14; tentative D call: TRBD2 (6 bases). The V gene lost 4 bases and the J gene lost 4 bases, with 20 bases spanning the gap. Germline values: CDR1 SGHDN, CDR2 FVKESK. This CDR3 has 16 amino acids. This chain's CDR3 is CASSRPRYGGGYEQYF. The CDR3 region has the DNA TGTGCCAGCAGCCGCCCCAGATATGGGGGAGGTTACGAGCAGTACTTC.

The chain combines TRBV12-3 or TRBV12-4 with TRBJ2-5, with D possibly matching TRBD1 (6 bases). Trimming removed 5 bases from V and 5 bases from J, with 18 bases in between. The CDR3 runs 15 residues. CDR3 protein: CASSNQTGNVETQYF. The DNA of the CDR3 is TGTGCCAGCAGTAATCAGACAGGAAACGTGGAGACCCAGTACTTC.